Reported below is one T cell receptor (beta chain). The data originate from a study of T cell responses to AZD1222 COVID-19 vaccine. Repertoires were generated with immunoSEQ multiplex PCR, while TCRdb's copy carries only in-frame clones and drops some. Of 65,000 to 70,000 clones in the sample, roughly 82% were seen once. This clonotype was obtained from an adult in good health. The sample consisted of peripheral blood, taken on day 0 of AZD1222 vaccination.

The CDR3 DNA follows: TGTGCCAGCAGTTTATTAGGGGGCGCTGACGGGGAGCTGTTTTTT. This gives the protein CASSLLGGADGELFF. The rearrangement joins TRBV28 to TRBJ2-2, with 7 positions matching TRBD1. CDR3 length: 15 residues. Looked up from germline, CDR1 is MDHEN and CDR2 is SYDVKM. After removal of 1 base from V and 7 bases from J, the junction contained 6 bases not matched to a gene.